This T cell receptor (beta chain) comes out of a study of T cell repertoires in cytomegalovirus infection. Study-wide context: It can be stated that public TCR beta signatures indicated CMV infection as well as a matching HLA type. The study, taken as a whole, reports: Clonotypes of TCR beta that were HLA-C-restricted and CMV-specific dominated the ex vivo response. CMV carriers with the relevant HLA were identified by cumulative public TCR beta family frequency.

Per germline, CDR1 SQVTM and CDR2 ANQGSEA. V lost 5 bases, J lost 7 bases, and 13 bases lay in between. The CDR3 spans 12 residues. A remark on this clonotype: Its antigen is not known.

TCRdb redid the calling of the reads with MiXCR, one entry per CDR3 protein. The repertoire holds more than 200,000 distinct CDR3 sequences, with approximately 10% as singletons. The chain combines TRBV29-1 with TRBJ2-3; D perhaps matches TRBD2 (6 bases). Sequenced input: PBMCs. The receptor was isolated from a human donor in good health (CMV status not recorded). Some clones in this sample may be carry-over from other donors' samples. CDR3 sequence: CSVRTSTHTQYF. The CDR3 region has the DNA TGCAGCGTTAGAACTAGCACGCATACGCAGTATTTT.